The rows below give T cell receptor beta chains drawn from one sample of a study of T cells after posttransplantation cyclophosphamide. Clones were sequenced by immunoSEQ multiplex PCR, and TCRdb holds only the in-frame ones, with some missing. The sample shows approximately 3,100 clones, none of them appearing just once. Sequencing was performed on PBMCs, taken 84 days after allogeneic stem cell transplant with posttransplant cyclophosphamide. The receptors come from a female patient aged 35-55 years who received an allogeneic stem cell transplant from a related donor, was CMV-positive, and had no GVHD. T cells may partly derive from the graft donor. CDR3s include the opening cysteine and the closing phenylalanine or tryptophan.

v_call	j_call	cdr3_aa
TRBV14	TRBJ1-3	CASSQLVRGNTIYF
TRBV5-6	TRBJ2-1	CASSFRLAGGVSEQFF
TRBV7-9	TRBJ2-1	CASSSPGSSGHYNEQFF
TRBV27	TRBJ2-1	CASSRTGSALAYNEQFF
TRBV12-5	TRBJ1-2	CASALDSSTYTF
TRBV7-9	TRBJ2-7	CASSPEDRPTYEQYF
TRBV7-2	TRBJ2-1	CASSLGLDYSYNEQFF
TRBV9	TRBJ2-7	CAIIFKQETAYEQYF
TRBV7-9	TRBJ2-7	CASSLGNSGSSYEQYF
TRBV2	TRBJ1-2	CASSSGGYYGYTF
TRBV28	TRBJ1-6	CASSLLGDRYNSPLHF
TRBV29-1	TRBJ1-1	CSVSSTSNTEAFF
TRBV19	TRBJ1-1	CASSIDLQPLNTEAFF
TRBV11-3	TRBJ2-3	CASSLNRVNTQYF
TRBV5-1	TRBJ2-3	CASSPDRGTDTQYF
TRBV19	TRBJ2-1	CASSISQGIGNEQFF
TRBV6-5	TRBJ1-1	CASKGTGENTEAFF
TRBV20-1	TRBJ1-1	CSATRDSEAFF
TRBV11-3	TRBJ2-2	CASSLEVSSPGTGELFF
TRBV19	TRBJ2-7	CASSSRDMGYEQYF
TRBV12-3/TRBV12-4	TRBJ2-1	CASSLGGGGNYNEQFF
TRBV6-2/TRBV6-3	TRBJ2-6	CASRDLYRALNSGANVLTF
TRBV9	TRBJ2-7	CVISFKQGTAYEQYF
TRBV29-1	TRBJ2-1	CSVEEDTSSYNEQFF
TRBV5-8	TRBJ2-1	CASSYLAGGFNEQFF
TRBV18	TRBJ1-1	CASSLDRTNTEAFF
TRBV5-1	TRBJ1-3	CASSLEAGASGNTIYF
TRBV24-1	TRBJ2-5	CATSAAVGETQYF
TRBV6-1	TRBJ1-1	CASSEGWNRGTEAFF
TRBV5-6	TRBJ2-7	CASSFYNSYEQYF
TRBV4-1	TRBJ1-1	CASREGRGTEAFF
TRBV2	TRBJ1-5	CASSETGFNQPQHF
TRBV13	TRBJ2-6	CASSLLRDRAGSGANVLTF
TRBV12-3/TRBV12-4	TRBJ2-1	CASSLLAGDYNEQFF
TRBV27	TRBJ2-1	CASTTSGAYNEQFF
TRBV5-4	TRBJ2-7	CASRLANRAPDEQYF
TRBV9	TRBJ2-1	CASSVGVVQGRYEQFF
TRBV14	TRBJ1-1	CASSGTRGGWSEAFF
TRBV7-2	TRBJ1-2	CASSLEQGLGGGYTF
TRBV5-3	TRBJ2-3	CARSQGIGGGGTDTQYF
TRBV9	TRBJ1-2	CASSVTGRANYGYTF
TRBV29-1	TRBJ1-1	CSVSGTGALGTEAFF
TRBV29-1	TRBJ1-5	CSAGDWGDQPQHF
TRBV7-9	TRBJ1-1	CASSLTTGKTFF
TRBV12-3/TRBV12-4	TRBJ1-5	CASRTGTGDNQPQHF
TRBV5-1	TRBJ2-4	CASSLGQGAGDIQYF
TRBV6-2/TRBV6-3	TRBJ2-5	CASASGGAGETQYF
TRBV7-2	TRBJ2-2	CASSLGPGRDTGELFF
TRBV6-1	TRBJ1-2	CASSEVGAQGYTF
TRBV28	TRBJ2-2	CASTRDQGSGTGELFF
TRBV25-1	TRBJ1-6	CASSGGATYSPLHF
TRBV11-2	TRBJ1-1	CASSLRVNTEAFF
TRBV4-1	TRBJ2-1	CTSSQDKGGLAVYNEQFF
TRBV7-6	TRBJ1-5	CASSLGSTGVGQPQHF